These 26 T cell receptor beta chains were sequenced from one sample in a study of T cell responses to AZD1222 COVID-19 vaccine. Assay used: immunoSEQ multiplex PCR; TCRdb lists only in-frame clones, some missing. The sample contains roughly 120,000 clones, more than 85% of which appear only once. Sequenced here: peripheral blood, sampled on day 0 of AZD1222 vaccination. The receptors come from an adult in good health.

The chain links TRBV19 to TRBJ2-1; D remains unclear. Germline CDR1 LNHDA, CDR2 SQIVND (reference sequence). Trimming took off 10 bases at V and 4 bases at J, with 14 bases between the two ends. The CDR3 runs 13 residues. This CDR3 reads CATNSANYNEQFF. The CDR3, as DNA: TGTGCCACCAACTCGGCCAATTACAATGAGCAGTTCTTC.

The chain is built from TRBV27 and TRBJ1-1; 10 nucleotides match TRBD1. Germline V gene lookup returns CDR1 MNHEY and CDR2 SMNVEV (reference sequence). This CDR3 comprises 13 residues. The J segment lost 11 bases and the V segment lost 3 bases, leaving 6 bases of the junction unmatched. CDR3 protein: CASSFRDRGRAFF. The CDR3 DNA reads as TGTGCCAGCAGTTTCCGGGACAGGGGACGGGCTTTCTTT.

The chain combines TRBV12-3 or TRBV12-4 with TRBJ2-7; no clear D. Trimming shortened V by 6 bases and J by 7 bases, and 10 bases separated the two germline ends. This CDR3 has 11 amino acids. This CDR3 reads CASRVDLEQYF. Here the CDR3 DNA reads TGTGCCAGCAGAGTTGATCTGGAGCAGTACTTC.

This chain joins TRBV5-6 and TRBJ2-1; 12 positions match TRBD2. V gave up 2 bases and J gave up 7 bases; unmatched junction bases: 10. The CDR3 length is 17 residues. Germline CDR1 and CDR2: SGHDT and YYEEEE. The CDR3 region is CASSFPSGRASGNEQFF. CDR3 DNA sequence: TGTGCCAGCAGCTTTCCTAGCGGGAGGGCCTCAGGGAATGAGCAGTTCTTC.

The CDR3 loop is CASSVGGWGTDTQYF. The CDR3 nucleotides are TGTGCCAGCAGCGTAGGGGGGTGGGGCACAGATACGCAGTATTTT. V gene TRBV9 combines with J gene TRBJ2-3; D could derive from TRBD1 or TRBD2 (5 bases each). The V end lost 0 bases, the J end lost 1 base, and 9 bases lay between the germline ends. The CDR3 loop spans 15 amino acids. Germline V gene sequence: CDR1 SGDLS, CDR2 YYNGEE.

The rearrangement uses TRBV23-1 and TRBJ1-1; no reliable D call. TRBV23-1 is treated as an ORF (open reading frame) with a function not yet certain. This CDR3 is built from 17 residues. V lost 1 base, J lost 5 bases, and 20 bases lay in between. The CDR3 loop is CASSQFQWQVKGTEAFF. The CDR3 DNA reads TGCGCCAGCAGTCAATTTCAATGGCAGGTGAAAGGGACTGAAGCTTTCTTT.

The J gene is TRBJ2-5, the V gene TRBV30; maybe TRBD2 (6 bases). Per germline, CDR1 GTSNPN and CDR2 SVGIG (reference sequence). V was pared by 5 bases and J by 0 bases, with 13 bases between. CDR3 length: 14 residues. The CDR3 here is CAWGSGSYQETQYF. CDR3 in DNA: TGTGCCTGGGGGAGCGGGTCGTACCAAGAGACCCAGTACTTC.

The sample holds one count of this clone. The chain has TRBV5-6 and TRBJ1-2; no definite D call. This CDR3 spans 14 amino acids. The ends were cut back, 1 base at V and 2 bases at J, with 9 bases in the middle. Germline CDR1 is SGHDT and CDR2 is YYEEEE. CDR3 amino acids: CASSLLAGNYGYTF. The CDR3 nucleotides read TGTGCCAGCAGCTTGTTGGCCGGCAACTATGGCTACACCTTC.

V is TRBV28 and J is TRBJ1-2, with D possibly TRBD1 on 6 matching bases. V dropped 6 bases and J dropped 5 bases, with 16 bases sitting between them. CDR1 is MDHEN, CDR2 SYDVKM, per germline. This CDR3 spans 14 amino acids. CDR3 sequence (DNA): TGTGCCAGCAGCCTGAGGGGGGGCGGATATGGCTACACCTTC. Translated: CASSLRGGGYGYTF.

This sequence joins TRBV5-1 and TRBJ1-3; D possibly corresponds to TRBD1 (5 bases). The CDR3 has 14 amino acids. Trimming cost V 4 bases and J 2 bases, with 10 bases left between them. Per the germline V gene, CDR1 is SGHRS and CDR2 is YFSETQ. The CDR3 sequence is CASSPDSPGNTIYF. CDR3 in DNA: TGCGCCAGCAGCCCCGACAGCCCTGGAAACACCATATATTTT.

The chain uses TRBV5-1 and TRBJ1-6; the D is unclear. The CDR3 consists of 15 residues. Trimming cost V 0 bases and J 10 bases, with 14 bases left between them. Germline lookup yields CDR1 SGHRS and CDR2 YFSETQ. CDR3 amino acids: CASSLGGTTGSPLHF. CDR3 DNA sequence: TGCGCCAGCAGCTTGGGGGGAACTACGGGCTCACCCCTCCACTTT.

The chain couples TRBV6-5 to TRBJ2-7; maybe TRBD2 (6 bases). V was shortened by 5 bases and J by 3 bases, with 11 bases between the two germline ends. Germline loops: CDR1 MNHEY, CDR2 SVGAGI. The CDR3 consists of 13 residues. In DNA form, the CDR3 reads TGTGCCAGCAGTCGGACTACCAGCTACGAGCAGTACTTC. Residues: CASSRTTSYEQYF.

In DNA, the CDR3 is TGTGCCAGCCGGTCGGGCAAGGGGGCCGGGGAGCTGTTTTTT. Its translation: CASRSGKGAGELFF. The chain carries TRBV2 and TRBJ2-2; D is perhaps TRBD1 (6 bases). The V gene lost 8 bases and the J gene lost 6 bases, with 16 bases spanning the gap. The CDR3 runs 14 residues. CDR1 is SNHLY and CDR2 is FYNNEI in the germline V gene.

The chain uses TRBV28 and TRBJ2-2; D is perhaps TRBD1 (6 bases). CDR1 MDHEN and CDR2 SYDVKM come from the germline V gene. This CDR3 spans 15 amino acids. V lost 2 bases and J 2 bases, leaving 9 bases between the germline ends. The CDR3 spells CASSLTRGNTGELFF. The CDR3 bases are TGTGCCAGCAGTTTAACCAGGGGCAACACCGGGGAGCTGTTTTTT.

This clone was found a few times. The genes are TRBV21-1 and TRBJ2-2; the D call TRBD2 from the table was never checked on the DNA. TRBV21-1 corresponds to a pseudogene. CDR3 length: 17 amino acids. Written as DNA, the CDR3 is TGTGCCAGCAGCAAAGTTTCAACTAGCGGGAACACCGGGGAGCTGTTTTTT. It codes for CASSKVSTSGNTGELFF.

The genes are TRBV12-5 and TRBJ2-2; D gene ambiguous. The CDR3 is 14 amino acids. CDR1 LGHNT and CDR2 FRNRAP come from the germline V gene. The V end was cut by 2 bases, the J end by 0 bases, with 4 bases between. The CDR3 coding sequence is TGTGCTAGTGGTTTGACAACGAACACCGGGGAGCTGTTTTTT. Translated: CASGLTTNTGELFF.

The V gene is TRBV7-2, the J gene TRBJ2-5; 7 bases fit TRBD2. Losses at the gene ends were 3 bases for V and 4 bases for J; bases not matched to a gene: 8. The CDR3 contains 15 residues. The germline V gene has CDR1 SGHTA and CDR2 FQGNSA. The CDR3 nucleotides are TGTGCCAGCAGCTTCGGCGGGAGTCTCCGAGAGACCCAGTACTTC. Encoded protein: CASSFGGSLRETQYF.

The chain joins TRBV5-4 to TRBJ1-2; D is perhaps TRBD1 (6 bases). The CDR3 runs 13 residues. The germline V gene has CDR1 SGHNT and CDR2 YYREEE (reference sequence). Trimming took off 0 bases at V and 8 bases at J, with 11 bases between the two ends. CDR3 DNA sequence: TGTGCCAGCAGCTTGGTGGGGGCAAAAGGCTACACCTTC. The encoded protein is CASSLVGAKGYTF.

The genes are TRBV24-1 and TRBJ2-2; 8 bases line up with TRBD1. The CDR3 is made up of 16 amino acids. Germline-derived CDR1 and CDR2 are KGHDR and SFDVKD. Trimming took 4 bases from V and 0 from J; bases not matched to a gene: 3. The CDR3 spells CATSDVGQANTGELFF. In DNA, the CDR3 is TGTGCCACCAGTGACGTGGGACAGGCGAACACCGGGGAGCTGTTTTTT.

The rearrangement uses TRBV5-1 and TRBJ2-7, with TRBD1 identical over 9 bases. V was pared by 0 bases and J by 4 bases, with 2 bases of the junction left unmatched. Germline V gene sequence: CDR1 SGHRS, CDR2 YFSETQ. This CDR3 is built from 14 residues. CDR3 in DNA: TGCGCCAGCAGCTTGGGACAGGGGGTATACGAGCAGTACTTC. Translation gives CASSLGQGVYEQYF. Variable domain in full (rest from reference TRBV5-1 and TRBJ2-7): KAGVTQTPRYLIKTRGQQVTLSCSPISGHRSVSWYQQTPGQGLQFLFEYFSETQRNKGNFPGRFSGRQFSNSRSEMNVSTLELGDSALYLCASSLGQGVYEQYFGPGTRLTVT.

The V and J genes are TRBV30 and TRBJ1-5, with D perhaps TRBD1 (5 bases). Trimming took 1 base from V and 1 from J, leaving 14 bases between them. CDR3 size: 16 residues. The germline CDR1 and CDR2 sequences are GTSNPN and SVGIG (reference sequence). The CDR3 loop reads CAWSGGRDRSNQPQHF. CDR3 nucleotides: TGTGCCTGGAGTGGGGGCAGGGATAGGAGCAATCAGCCCCAGCATTTT.

The gene calls are TRBV28 and TRBJ1-1; D is possibly TRBD1 (6 bases). The CDR3 length is 14 residues. Germline loops: CDR1 MDHEN, CDR2 SYDVKM. With 7 bases removed from V and 4 bases from J, the gap between germline ends came to 16 bases. The CDR3 loop is CASIRGGLGTEAFF. In DNA, the CDR3 is TGTGCCAGCATCCGGGGGGGGCTCGGCACTGAAGCTTTCTTT.

The DNA of the CDR3 is TGTGCTTCCAAGGTGGGGCAGGTGGGCACTGAAGCTTTCTTT. Protein sequence: CASKVGQVGTEAFF. The chain joins TRBV2 to TRBJ1-1; a weak D match, TRBD1 (5 bases). This CDR3 comprises 14 residues. Germline V gives CDR1 SNHLY, CDR2 FYNNEI.

V usage is TRBV25-1 and J usage is TRBJ1-2; no definite D call. Trimming stripped 3 bases from V and 7 bases from J, with 6 bases between. This CDR3 has 11 residues. Germline CDR1 MGHDK, CDR2 SYGVNS. The CDR3 loop is CASSDRLGYTF. The CDR3 DNA reads as TGTGCCAGCAGTGACAGGCTTGGCTACACCTTC.

The rearrangement uses TRBV28 and TRBJ1-2; D perhaps matches TRBD1 (5 bases). Per the germline V gene, CDR1 is MDHEN and CDR2 is SYDVKM. Trimming shortened V by 7 bases and J by 3 bases, and 15 bases separated the two germline ends. The length of the CDR3 is 14 residues. The chain's CDR3 is CASTDPGPYYGYTF. CDR3 nucleotides: TGTGCCAGCACCGACCCGGGGCCTTACTATGGCTACACCTTC.

The chain couples TRBV28 to TRBJ2-3, with D possibly being TRBD1 (5 bases). Per germline, CDR1 MDHEN and CDR2 SYDVKM. V gave up 6 bases and J gave up 3 bases, with 22 bases separating them. CDR3 length: 17 residues. DNA of the CDR3: TGTGCCAGCAGCCGTCCGAGAGCTGGGGCAGGGACAGATACGCAGTATTTT. Translated: CASSRPRAGAGTDTQYF.